This T cell receptor beta chain was identified in a study of blood T cells in healthy people across ages. Study outcomes and limitations: Diversity estimated from one million T cells was considered an underestimate. Naive CD4+ cell counts and diversity both ran higher in long-lived than in aged donors. In these data, TCR beta diversity tracked strongly with naive T cell percentage.

This CDR3 spans 16 amino acids. Germline V gene lookup returns CDR1 SNHLY and CDR2 FYNNEI. For this clonotype: What it recognizes is unknown.

Together with a sample-barcoded 5' primer, a J-beta primer mix was included in a second PCR lasting about 7 to 11 cycles. Each cDNA molecule, via a template-switch adaptor with 12 random nucleotides, was tagged. MiXCR was run by TCRdb on the 5' RACE reads, yielding one entry per CDR3 protein. The sample comprises around 870,000 distinct CDR3 sequences, 29% of which are singletons, and about 18% rests with the top ten. The sample was blood. The chain employs TRBV2 and TRBJ2-7, with 10 bases matching TRBD1. The closer fit of TRBJ2-5 to the DNA end suggests the J call may be wrong. The clonotype originates from a woman over 75 in good health. The CDR3 sequence: CASSVRPRTGGETQYF. The DNA for the CDR3 is TGTGCCAGCAGTGTCCGACCCAGGACAGGGGGAGAGACCCAGTACTTC.